Reported below is one TCR beta chain. Antigen specificity is unknown. Libraries of TRB cDNA were made by 5' RACE and carried UMIs. One entry per CDR3 protein, without DNA, is what TCRdb gives after re-calling the 5' RACE reads. This table lists about 56,000 distinct CDR3 sequences. This record belongs to a study of CXCR3-negative and CXCR3-positive naive CD8 T cells. Study results and limitations: Naive CXCR3-positive cells had TRB CDR3s more hydrophobic than those of CXCR3-negative naive cells. TRBV-TRBJ usage was similar across naive CXCR3 subsets but distinct in memory cells. The study inferred TCR strength from TRB CDR3 properties and found comparable surface CD5 between naive subsets.

The authors gated naive CD8+ T cells as CD45RO-CCR7+CD27+CD95-. The CDR3 covers 14 residues. Germline loops: CDR1 SGHTA, CDR2 FQGTGA. Sequencing was performed on naive CXCR3+ CD8+ T cells from blood. Described subset: CD45RO-CCR7+CD27+CD95- naive CD8+ T cells expressing CXCR3 (TNR3+). The gene calls are TRBV7-3 and TRBJ2-3. The receptor was isolated from a human donor in good health. Some clones in this sample may be carry-over from other donors' samples. The CDR3 loop is CASSLTPDSNTQYF. The full variable domain, completed using reference TRBV7-3 and TRBJ2-3, is GAGVSQTPSNKVTEKGKYVELRCDPISGHTALYWYRQSLGQGPEFLIYFQGTGAADDSGLPNDRFFAVRPEGSVSTLKIQRTERGDSAVYLCASSLTPDSNTQYFGPGTRLTVL.